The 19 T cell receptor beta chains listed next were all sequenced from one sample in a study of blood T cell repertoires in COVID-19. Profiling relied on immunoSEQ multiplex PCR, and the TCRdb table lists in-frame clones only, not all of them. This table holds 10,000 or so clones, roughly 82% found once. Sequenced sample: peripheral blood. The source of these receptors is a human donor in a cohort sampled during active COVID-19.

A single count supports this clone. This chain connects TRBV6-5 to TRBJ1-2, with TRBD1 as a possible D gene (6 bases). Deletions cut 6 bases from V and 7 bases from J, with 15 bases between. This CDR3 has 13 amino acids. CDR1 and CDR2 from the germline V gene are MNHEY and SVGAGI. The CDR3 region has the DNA TGTGCCAGCAGCCCGGGGGGGGCCAGTGGCTACACCTTC. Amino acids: CASSPGGASGYTF.

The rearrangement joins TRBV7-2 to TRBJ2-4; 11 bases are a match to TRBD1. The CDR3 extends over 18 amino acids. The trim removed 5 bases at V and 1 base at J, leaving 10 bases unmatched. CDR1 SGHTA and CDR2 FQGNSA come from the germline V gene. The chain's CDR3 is CASSQGQGARLAKNIQYF. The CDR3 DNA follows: TGTGCCAGCAGCCAAGGACAGGGGGCTAGACTTGCCAAAAACATTCAGTACTTC.

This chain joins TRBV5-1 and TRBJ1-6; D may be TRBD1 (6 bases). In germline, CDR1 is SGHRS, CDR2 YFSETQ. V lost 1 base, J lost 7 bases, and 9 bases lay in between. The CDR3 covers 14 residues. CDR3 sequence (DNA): TGCGCCAGCAGCTTGTTGCAGGGGAATTCACCCCTCCACTTT. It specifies CASSLLQGNSPLHF.

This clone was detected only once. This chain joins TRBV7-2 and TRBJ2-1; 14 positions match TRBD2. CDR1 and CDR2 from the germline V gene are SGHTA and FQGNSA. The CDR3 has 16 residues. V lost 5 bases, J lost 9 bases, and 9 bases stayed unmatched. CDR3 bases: TGTGCCAGCAGCCTCCGACTAGCGGGGGGGCCAGGTGAGCAGTTCTTC. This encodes CASSLRLAGGPGEQFF.

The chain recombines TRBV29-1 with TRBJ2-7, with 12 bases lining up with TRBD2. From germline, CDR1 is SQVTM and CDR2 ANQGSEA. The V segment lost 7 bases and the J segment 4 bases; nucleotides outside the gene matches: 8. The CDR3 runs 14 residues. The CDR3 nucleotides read TGCAGCGGCGTCACTAGCGGGGGGAGATACGAGCAGTACTTC. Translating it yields CSGVTSGGRYEQYF.

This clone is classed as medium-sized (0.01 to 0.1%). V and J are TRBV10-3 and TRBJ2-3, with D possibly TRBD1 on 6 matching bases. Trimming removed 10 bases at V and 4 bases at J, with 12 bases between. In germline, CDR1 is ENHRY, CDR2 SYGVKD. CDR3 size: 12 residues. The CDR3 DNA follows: TGTGCCACCAGACAGGACGCAGATACGCAGTATTTT. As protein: CATRQDADTQYF.

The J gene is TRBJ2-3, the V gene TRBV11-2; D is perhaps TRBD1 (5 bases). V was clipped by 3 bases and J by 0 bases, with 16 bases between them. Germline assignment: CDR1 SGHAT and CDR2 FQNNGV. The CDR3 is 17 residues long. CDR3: CASSLRQTSSSTDTQYF. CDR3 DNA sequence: TGTGCCAGCAGCTTGCGACAGACTTCCTCTAGCACAGATACGCAGTATTTT.

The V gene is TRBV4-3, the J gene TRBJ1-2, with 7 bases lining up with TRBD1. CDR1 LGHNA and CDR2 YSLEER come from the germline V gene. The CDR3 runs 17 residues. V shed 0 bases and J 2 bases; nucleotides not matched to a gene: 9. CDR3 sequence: CASSQEPPGQENYGYTF. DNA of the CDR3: TGCGCCAGCAGCCAAGAACCCCCCGGACAGGAGAACTATGGCTACACCTTC.

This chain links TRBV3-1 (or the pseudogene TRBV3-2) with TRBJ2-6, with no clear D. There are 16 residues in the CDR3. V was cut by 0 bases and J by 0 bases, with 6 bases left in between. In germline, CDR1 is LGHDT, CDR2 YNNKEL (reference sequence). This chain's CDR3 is CASSQDRFSGANVLTF. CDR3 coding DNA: TGTGCCAGCAGCCAAGACCGGTTCTCTGGGGCCAACGTCCTGACTTTC.

CDR3 coding DNA: TGTGCCAGTAGTATCGGGGTAGCGGGGGGCCGGGAGACCCAGTACTTC. Encoded protein: CASSIGVAGGRETQYF. The chain uses TRBV19 and TRBJ2-5; 10 positions match TRBD2. CDR3 length: 16 residues. Germline V gene data show CDR1 as LNHDA and CDR2 as SQIVND (reference sequence). V was clipped by 3 bases and J by 5 bases; unmatched bases: 9.

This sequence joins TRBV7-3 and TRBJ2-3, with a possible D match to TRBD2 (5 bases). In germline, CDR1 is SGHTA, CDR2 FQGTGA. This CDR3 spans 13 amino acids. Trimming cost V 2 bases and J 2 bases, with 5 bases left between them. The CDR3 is CASSLDYTDTQYF. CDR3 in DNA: TGTGCCAGCAGCTTAGACTACACAGATACGCAGTATTTT.

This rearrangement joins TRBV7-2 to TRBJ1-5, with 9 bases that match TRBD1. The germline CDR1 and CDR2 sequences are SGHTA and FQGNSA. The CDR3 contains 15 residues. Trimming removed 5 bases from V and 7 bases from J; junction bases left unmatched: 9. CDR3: CASSPRTGVGQPQHF. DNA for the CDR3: TGTGCCAGCAGCCCGCGGACAGGGGTAGGCCAGCCCCAGCATTTT.

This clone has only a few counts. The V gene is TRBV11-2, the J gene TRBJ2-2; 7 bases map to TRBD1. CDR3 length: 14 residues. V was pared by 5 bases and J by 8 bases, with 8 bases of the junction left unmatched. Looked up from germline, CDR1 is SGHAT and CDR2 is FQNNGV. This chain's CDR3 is CASSLRQGVGELFF. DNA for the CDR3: TGTGCCAGCAGCCTCAGACAGGGAGTGGGGGAGCTGTTTTTT.

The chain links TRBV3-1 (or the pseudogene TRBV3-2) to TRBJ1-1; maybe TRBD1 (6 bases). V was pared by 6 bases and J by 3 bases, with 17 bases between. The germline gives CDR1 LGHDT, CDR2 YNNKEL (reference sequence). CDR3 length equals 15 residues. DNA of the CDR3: TGTGCCAGCAGTCGTTCACCTACAGGGTACACTGAAGCTTTCTTT. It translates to CASSRSPTGYTEAFF.

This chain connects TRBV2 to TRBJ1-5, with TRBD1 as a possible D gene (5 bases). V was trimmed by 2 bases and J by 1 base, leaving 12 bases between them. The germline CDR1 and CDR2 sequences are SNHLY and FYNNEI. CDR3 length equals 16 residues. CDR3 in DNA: TGTGCCAGCAGTGAAAATATACCAGGGAGCAATCAGCCCCAGCATTTT. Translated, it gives CASSENIPGSNQPQHF.

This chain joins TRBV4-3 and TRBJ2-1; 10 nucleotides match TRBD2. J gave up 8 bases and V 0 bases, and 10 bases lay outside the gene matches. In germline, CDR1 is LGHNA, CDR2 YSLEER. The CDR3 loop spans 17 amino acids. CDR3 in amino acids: CASSQESGGAGRDEQFF. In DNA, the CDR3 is TGCGCCAGCAGCCAAGAAAGCGGGGGGGCCGGTAGAGATGAGCAGTTCTTC.

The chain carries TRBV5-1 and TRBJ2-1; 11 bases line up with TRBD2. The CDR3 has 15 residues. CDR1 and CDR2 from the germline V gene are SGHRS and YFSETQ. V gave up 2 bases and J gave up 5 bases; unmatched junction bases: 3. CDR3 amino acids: CASSFTSGGHNEQFF. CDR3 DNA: TGCGCCAGCAGCTTCACTAGCGGGGGCCACAATGAGCAGTTCTTC.

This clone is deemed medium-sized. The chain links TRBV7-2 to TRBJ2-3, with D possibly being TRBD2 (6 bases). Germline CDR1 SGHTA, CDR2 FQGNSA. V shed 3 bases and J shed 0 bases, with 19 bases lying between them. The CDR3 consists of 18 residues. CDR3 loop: CASSLDPVASVSTDTQYF. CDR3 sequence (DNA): TGTGCCAGCAGCTTGGACCCTGTCGCTAGCGTGAGCACAGATACGCAGTATTTT.

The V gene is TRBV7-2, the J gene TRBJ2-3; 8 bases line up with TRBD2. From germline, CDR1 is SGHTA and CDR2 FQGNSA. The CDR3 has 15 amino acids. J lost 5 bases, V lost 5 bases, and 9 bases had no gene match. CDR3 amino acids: CASSPIAGRGDTQYF. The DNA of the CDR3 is TGTGCCAGCAGCCCAATAGCGGGGAGGGGAGATACGCAGTATTTT.